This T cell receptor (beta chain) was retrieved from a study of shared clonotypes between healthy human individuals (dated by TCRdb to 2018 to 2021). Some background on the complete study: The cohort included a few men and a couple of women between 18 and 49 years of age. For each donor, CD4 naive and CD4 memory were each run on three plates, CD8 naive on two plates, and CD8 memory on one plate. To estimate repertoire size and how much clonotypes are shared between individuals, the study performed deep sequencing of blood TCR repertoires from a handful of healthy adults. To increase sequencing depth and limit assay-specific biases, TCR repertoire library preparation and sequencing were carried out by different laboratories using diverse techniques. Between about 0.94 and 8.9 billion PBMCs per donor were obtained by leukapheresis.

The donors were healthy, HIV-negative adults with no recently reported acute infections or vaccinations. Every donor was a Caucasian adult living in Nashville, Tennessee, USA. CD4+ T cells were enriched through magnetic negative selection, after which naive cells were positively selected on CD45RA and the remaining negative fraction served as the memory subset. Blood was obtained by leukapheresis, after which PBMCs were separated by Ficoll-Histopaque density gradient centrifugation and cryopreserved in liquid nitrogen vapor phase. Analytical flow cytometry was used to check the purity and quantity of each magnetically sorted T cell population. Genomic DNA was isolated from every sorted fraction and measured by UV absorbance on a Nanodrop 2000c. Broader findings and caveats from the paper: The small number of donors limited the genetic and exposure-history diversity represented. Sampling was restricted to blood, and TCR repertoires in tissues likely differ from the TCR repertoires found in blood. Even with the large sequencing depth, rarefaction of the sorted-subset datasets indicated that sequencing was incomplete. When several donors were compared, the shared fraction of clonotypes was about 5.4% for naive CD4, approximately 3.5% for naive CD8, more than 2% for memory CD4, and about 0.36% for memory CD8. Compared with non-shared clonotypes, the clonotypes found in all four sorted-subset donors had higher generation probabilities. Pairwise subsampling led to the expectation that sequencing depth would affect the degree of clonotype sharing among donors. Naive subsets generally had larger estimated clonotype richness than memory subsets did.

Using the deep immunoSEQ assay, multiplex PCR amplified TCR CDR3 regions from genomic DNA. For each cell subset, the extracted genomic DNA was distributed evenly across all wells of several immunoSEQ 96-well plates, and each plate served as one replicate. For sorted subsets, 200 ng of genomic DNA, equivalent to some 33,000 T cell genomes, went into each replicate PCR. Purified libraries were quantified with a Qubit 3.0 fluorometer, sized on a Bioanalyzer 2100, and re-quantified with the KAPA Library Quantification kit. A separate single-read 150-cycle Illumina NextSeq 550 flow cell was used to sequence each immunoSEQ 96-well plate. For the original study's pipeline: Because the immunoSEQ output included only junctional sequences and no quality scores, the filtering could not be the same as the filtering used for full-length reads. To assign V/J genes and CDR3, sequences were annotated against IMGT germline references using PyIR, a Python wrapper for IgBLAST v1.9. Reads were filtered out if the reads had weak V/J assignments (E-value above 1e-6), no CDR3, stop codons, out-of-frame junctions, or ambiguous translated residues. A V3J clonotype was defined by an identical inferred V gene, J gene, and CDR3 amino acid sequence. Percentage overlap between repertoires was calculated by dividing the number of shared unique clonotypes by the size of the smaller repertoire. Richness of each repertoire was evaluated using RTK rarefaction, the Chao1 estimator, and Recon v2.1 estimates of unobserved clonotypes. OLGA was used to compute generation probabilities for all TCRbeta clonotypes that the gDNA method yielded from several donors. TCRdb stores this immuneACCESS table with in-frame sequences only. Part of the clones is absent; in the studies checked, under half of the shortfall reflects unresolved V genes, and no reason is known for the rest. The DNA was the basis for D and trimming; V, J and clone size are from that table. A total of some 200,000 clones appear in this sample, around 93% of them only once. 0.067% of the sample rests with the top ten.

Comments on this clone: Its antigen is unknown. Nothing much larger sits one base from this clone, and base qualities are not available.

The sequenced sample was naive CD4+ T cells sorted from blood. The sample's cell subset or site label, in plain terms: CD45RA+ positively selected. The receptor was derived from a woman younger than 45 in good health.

This receptor carries the CDR3 CASRLEWGEQFF. In nucleotide form, the sequence is TGTGCCAGCAGACTAGAGTGGGGTGAGCAGTTCTTC. The receptor chain draws on TRBV28 and TRBJ2-1, with a weak D call of TRBD2 (5 bases match). CDR1 and CDR2 (MDHEN, SYDVKM) derive from the germline V gene. V loses 6 bases of germline sequence and J loses 9 bases, and the interval between the two ends is 12 bases. Spanning cysteine to phenylalanine, the CDR3 consists of 12 amino acids. Of the read, only the CDR3 DNA is kept; its 36 bases are in frame from base 1.